This is a list of T cell receptor beta chains from one sample in a study of T cells after yellow fever vaccination. One entry per CDR3 protein results from TCRdb running MiXCR on the 5' RACE reads. Of under 700,000 distinct CDR3 sequences detected, approximately 16% appear once; the ten largest clones hold 15% to 20%. The starting material was PBMCs, obtained less than 6 days after the first yellow fever vaccination. The receptors originated from a man aged 18 to 30 who received the YFV17D yellow fever vaccine. Both conserved end residues are part of each CDR3. D genes are given only for firm matches. The size field is filled for only some rows; it gives once, few, many or a size class.

TRBV3-1	NA	TRBJ2-6	many	CASSPSGANVLTF	TGTGCCAGCAGCCCCTCTGGGGCCAACGTCCTGACTTTC
TRBV2	NA	TRBJ1-1	NA	CASKLVNAAAEAFF	TGTGCCAGCAAACTCGTCAACGCGGCGGCTGAAGCTTTCTTT
TRBV6-1	TRBD1	TRBJ1-6	few	CASIQTGQDSPLHF	TGTGCCAGCATCCAGACAGGGCAAGATTCACCCCTCCACTTT
TRBV7-9	NA	TRBJ1-3	NA	CASSLGGALPGNTIYF	TGTGCCAGCAGCTTGGGGGGGGCCCTACCTGGAAACACCATATATTTT
TRBV6-5	TRBD2	TRBJ2-1	NA	CASSYTGRGYNEQFF	TGTGCCAGCAGCTATACGGGGAGGGGTTACAATGAGCAGTTCTTC
TRBV7-6	NA	TRBJ1-6	few	CASSQRGGGVSNSPLHF	TGTGCCAGCAGCCAACGAGGGGGAGGGGTCTCTAATTCACCCCTCCACTTT
TRBV4-3	NA	TRBJ2-3	NA	CASSQEGMGQYF	TGCGCCAGCAGCCAAGAAGGAATGGGGCAGTATTTT
TRBV7-2	NA	TRBJ1-6	NA	CASSFTGYNSPLHF	TGTGCCAGCAGCTTTACAGGGTATAATTCACCCCTCCACTTT
TRBV4-2	TRBD2	TRBJ2-2	NA	CASSIKLAGGLANTGELFF	TGTGCCAGCAGCATAAAACTAGCGGGGGGACTCGCGAACACCGGGGAGCTGTTTTTT
TRBV5-1	TRBD2	TRBJ2-3	few	CASSEGLAVPTDTQYF	TGCGCCAGCAGCGAGGGACTAGCGGTTCCCACAGATACGCAGTATTTT
TRBV7-6	NA	TRBJ2-3	few	CASSLVGYTDTQYF	TGTGCCAGCAGCTTAGTAGGGTACACAGATACGCAGTATTTT
TRBV29-1	NA	TRBJ1-2	NA	CSVDPGGGGYTF	TGCAGCGTTGACCCGGGAGGAGGAGGCTACACCTTC
TRBV7-6	TRBD1	TRBJ2-5	few	CASSLGTGGAETQYF	TGTGCCAGCAGCTTAGGGACAGGGGGCGCGGAGACCCAGTACTTC
TRBV20-1	NA	TRBJ2-5	few	CSARDWAVQETQYF	TGCAGTGCTAGAGATTGGGCTGTGCAAGAGACCCAGTACTTC
TRBV6-2/TRBV6-3	NA	TRBJ1-1	few	CASSYSVENTEAFF	TGTGCCAGCAGTTACTCTGTGGAGAACACTGAAGCTTTCTTT
TRBV12-3/TRBV12-4	NA	TRBJ1-1	NA	CASSPPSNTEAFF	TGTGCCAGCAGTCCGCCATCGAACACTGAAGCTTTCTTT
TRBV12-3/TRBV12-4	NA	TRBJ2-5	NA	CASSPIGVSTQYF	TGTGCCAGCAGTCCGATAGGGGTTTCGACCCAGTACTTC
TRBV10-1	TRBD2	TRBJ2-3	NA	CASSESASGGLSTDTQYF	TGCGCCAGCAGTGAGTCGGCTAGCGGGGGACTCAGCACAGATACGCAGTATTTT
TRBV19	NA	TRBJ1-1	few	CASSINEADTEAFF	TGTGCCAGTAGTATAAATGAGGCCGACACTGAAGCTTTCTTT
TRBV20-1	NA	TRBJ1-5	NA	CSALSRDSNQPQHF	TGCAGTGCCTTGAGCAGGGATAGCAATCAGCCCCAGCATTTT
TRBV19	TRBD2	TRBJ2-1	few	CASALKSGGGGNEQFF	TGTGCCAGCGCTCTTAAAAGCGGGGGGGGTGGAAATGAGCAGTTCTTC
TRBV7-3	NA	TRBJ2-2	NA	CASSSDSTGELFF	TGTGCCAGCAGCTCGGACAGCACCGGGGAGCTGTTTTTT
TRBV6-2/TRBV6-3	NA	TRBJ2-5	NA	CASGSFEGYQETQYF	TGTGCCAGTGGATCCTTCGAAGGGTACCAAGAGACCCAGTACTTC
TRBV12-3/TRBV12-4	NA	TRBJ1-5	few	CASSFLGALETRQPQHF	TGTGCCAGCAGTTTCCTCGGGGCTTTGGAAACGCGTCAGCCCCAGCATTTT
TRBV10-3	NA	TRBJ2-5	NA	CAISLTDRFETQYF	TGTGCCATCAGTCTGACTGACCGGTTTGAGACCCAGTACTTC
TRBV28	NA	TRBJ2-5	NA	CASNLPHGETQYF	TGTGCCAGTAATCTACCCCACGGGGAGACCCAGTACTTC
TRBV7-9	TRBD2	TRBJ2-1	NA	CASAGGLAAQFF	TGTGCCAGCGCCGGGGGACTAGCGGCACAGTTCTTC
TRBV2	NA	TRBJ1-4	NA	CTFSLDLQAGPSEKLFF	TGTACCTTCAGTTTAGACTTACAAGCGGGCCCGTCCGAAAAACTGTTTTTT
TRBV14	NA	TRBJ1-1	NA	CASSQDPQTEAFF	TGTGCCAGCAGCCAAGACCCCCAGACTGAAGCTTTCTTT
TRBV5-6	NA	TRBJ1-1	few	CASSFLLGGTSTEAFF	TGTGCCAGCAGCTTTCTCCTCGGGGGCACTAGCACTGAAGCTTTCTTT
TRBV5-1	TRBD1	TRBJ2-7	few	CASSPPGTGVHEQYF	TGCGCCAGCAGCCCACCCGGGACAGGGGTCCACGAGCAGTACTTC
TRBV10-3	NA	TRBJ1-1	few	CAISGTDALNTEAFF	TGTGCCATCAGTGGCACGGACGCCTTGAACACTGAAGCTTTCTTT
TRBV23-1	NA	TRBJ1-6	few	CASVGLHF	TGCGCCAGCGTCGGCCTCCACTTT
TRBV14	NA	TRBJ1-4	few	CASSQESAGEKLFF	TGTGCCAGCAGCCAAGAAAGTGCCGGGGAAAAACTGTTTTTT
TRBV20-1	NA	TRBJ1-1	NA	CSARWGMNTEAFF	TGCAGTGCTAGATGGGGCATGAACACTGAAGCTTTCTTT
TRBV7-2	TRBD2	TRBJ2-5	NA	CASSLRSGGNQETQYF	TGTGCCAGCAGCTTAAGAAGCGGGGGGAATCAAGAGACCCAGTACTTC
TRBV3-1	NA	TRBJ2-5	few	CASSQRDTRQETQYF	TGTGCCAGCAGCCAAAGGGACACCCGCCAAGAGACCCAGTACTTC
TRBV12-3/TRBV12-4	NA	TRBJ2-7	NA	CASSPTGRVREQYF	TGTGCCAGCAGCCCCACAGGCAGGGTGCGAGAGCAGTACTTC
TRBV7-2	NA	TRBJ1-1	NA	CASSLIGRVDEAFF	TGTGCCAGCAGCCTAATTGGACGCGTAGATGAAGCTTTCTTT
TRBV13	NA	TRBJ2-7	NA	CASSSSFSGEQYF	TGTGCCAGCAGCTCCTCCTTCTCGGGCGAGCAGTACTTC